These 21 T cell receptor beta chains were sequenced from one sample in a study of T cell repertoires in cytomegalovirus infection (dated 2019 in TCRdb). The sequencer listed for this sample is Illumina HiSeq 1500. TCRdb reprocessed the public reads (quality trimming at Q25 with fastp, clone calling with MiXCR) and kept in-frame beta chains. Each CDR3 protein gets just one entry, which takes the most common genes and DNA from the rows behind it. The table for this sample lists roughly 310,000 distinct CDR3 sequences; under 35% of them were counted only once. The leading ten clones occupy 20% of the sample. The treatment or condition tag for this specimen amounts to: in vitro stimulation with specific CMV peptide epitopes to enrich CMV-specific T cells. These receptors have no known antigen. Sequencing was performed on cultured PBMCs, taken from culture after CMV antigen stimulation. These TCRs come from a human donor in good health (CMV status not recorded). Some clones in this sample may be carry-over from other donors' samples.

This clonotype has more than one count but fewer than ten. V and J are TRBV19 and TRBJ1-1; D remains ambiguous. Per the germline V gene, CDR1 is LNHDA and CDR2 is SQIVND (reference sequence). Trimming left V 7 bases short and J 1 base short, with 19 bases between. This CDR3 is 16 amino acids long. The CDR3 bases are TGTGCCAGTACCCCAACCGCGTGGCGAGGGAACACTGAAGCTTTCTTT. Protein product: CASTPTAWRGNTEAFF. The full variable domain, with the rest looked up from reference TRBV19 and TRBJ1-1, is DGGITQSPKYLFRKEGQNVTLSCEQNLNHDAMYWYRQDPGQGLRLIYYSQIVNDFQKGDIAEGYSVSREKKESFPLTVTSAQKNPTAFYLCASTPTAWRGNTEAFFGQGTRLTVV.

This clonotype showed up just a few times. The rearrangement joins TRBV7-2 to TRBJ2-7; D is tentatively TRBD1 or TRBD2 (5 bases each). This CDR3 contains 14 residues. Germline values: CDR1 SGHTA, CDR2 FQGNSA. V lost 4 bases to trimming and J lost 2 bases, with 12 bases between them. The CDR3 region is CASSSGTHPYEQYF. As DNA, the CDR3 is TGTGCCAGCAGCTCTGGGACGCACCCCTACGAGCAGTACTTC. Filled out from reference TRBV7-2 and TRBJ2-7, the complete variable domain reads GAGVSQSPSNKVTEKGKDVELRCDPISGHTALYWYRQSLGQGLEFLIYFQGNSAPDKSGLPSDRFSAERTGGSVSTLTIQRTQQEDSAVYLCASSSGTHPYEQYFGPGTRLTVT.

The sample holds a few counts of this clonotype. V is TRBV20-1 and J is TRBJ2-7, with 9 bases aligning to TRBD1. Looked up from germline, CDR1 is DFQATT and CDR2 is SNEGSKA (reference sequence). The CDR3 length is 15 residues. Losses at the gene ends were 8 bases for V and 2 bases for J; bases not matched to a gene: 13. The CDR3 region has the DNA TGCAGTTGGCCTAACCCCGGGACAGGGCCCTACGAGCAGTACTTC. Encoded protein: CSWPNPGTGPYEQYF.

There are a few counts of this clonotype. This chain links TRBV5-5 with TRBJ2-7; D is ambiguous. V was shortened by 0 bases and J by 1 base, with 5 bases between the two germline ends. The length of the CDR3 is 13 residues. Germline CDR1 is SGHKS and CDR2 is YYEKEE (reference sequence). CDR3 region: CASSLAVSYEQYF. CDR3 DNA sequence: TGTGCCAGCAGCTTGGCAGTTTCCTACGAGCAGTACTTC.

The chain combines TRBV20-1 with TRBJ2-7; no reliable D call. Germline V gives CDR1 DFQATT, CDR2 SNEGSKA (reference sequence). V was clipped by 4 bases and J by 4 bases, with 14 bases between them. The CDR3 runs 13 residues. As DNA, the CDR3 is TGCAGTGCTAAGGGCTTTTCGGAGTACGAGCAGTACTTC. Its protein is CSAKGFSEYEQYF.

The rearrangement joins TRBV12-3 or TRBV12-4 to TRBJ1-1; tentatively, D is TRBD1 (6 bases). The length of the CDR3 is 14 residues. The V and J ends lost 3 bases and 6 bases respectively, with 14 bases between them. The CDR3 region has the DNA TGTGCCAGCAGTTTGGGGGGGGCGGCTGCTGAAGCTTTCTTT. It codes for CASSLGGAAAEAFF.

The chain joins TRBV10-3 to TRBJ1-2, with 7 bases matching TRBD1. CDR3 size: 15 residues. Germline trimming cut 8 bases from V and 2 bases from J; bases unmatched to any gene: 11. CDR1 ENHRY and CDR2 SYGVKD come from the germline V gene. The chain's CDR3 is CAIQEGTVKNYGYTF. For the CDR3, the DNA is TGTGCCATCCAGGAGGGGACAGTTAAGAACTATGGCTACACCTTC.

The chain is built from TRBV10-3 and TRBJ1-4; 8 bases fit TRBD1. J gave up 7 bases and V 6 bases, and 4 bases lay outside the gene matches. CDR1 ENHRY and CDR2 SYGVKD come from the germline V gene. This CDR3 is 13 amino acids long. The CDR3 DNA follows: TGTGCCATCAGCGGACAGGGCATTGAAAAACTGTTTTTT. Protein sequence: CAISGQGIEKLFF.

The genes are TRBV4-1 and TRBJ2-5; D may be TRBD2 (6 bases). Germline V gene data show CDR1 as MGHRA and CDR2 as YSYEKL. The CDR3 extends over 16 amino acids. Trimming took 0 bases from V and 4 from J, leaving 15 bases between them. The CDR3 protein is CASSQDLAGRGETQYF. CDR3 bases: TGCGCCAGCAGCCAAGATCTGGCGGGAAGGGGAGAGACCCAGTACTTC.

Ten or more counts support this clonotype. The chain combines TRBV7-2 with TRBJ1-1, with 7 bases fitting TRBD1. Germline loops: CDR1 SGHTA, CDR2 FQGNSA. V dropped 1 base and J dropped 3; count of bases not matched to a gene: 2. The CDR3 contains 14 residues. CDR3 amino acids: CASSLGQGHTEAFF. The CDR3 nucleotides are TGTGCCAGCAGCTTAGGACAGGGCCACACTGAAGCTTTCTTT.

The rearrangement links TRBV7-6 to TRBJ1-2; D unclear. Germline assignment: CDR1 SGHVS and CDR2 FNYEAQ. The V end lost 10 bases, the J end lost 5 bases, and 14 bases lay between the germline ends. The CDR3 loop spans 12 amino acids. The CDR3 is CATQKVKYGYTF. DNA for the CDR3: TGTGCCACCCAGAAAGTCAAGTATGGCTACACCTTC.

The rearrangement uses TRBV7-8 and TRBJ2-1; 9 bases match TRBD2. This CDR3 comprises 15 residues. Per germline, CDR1 SGHVS and CDR2 FQNEAQ. Trimming took 0 bases from V and 9 from J; bases not matched to a gene: 6. The CDR3 loop is CASSLARAGGSEQFF. DNA for the CDR3: TGTGCCAGCAGCTTAGCAAGGGCGGGAGGGAGTGAGCAGTTCTTC.

The chain joins TRBV27 to TRBJ2-1; D gene uncertain. The V end lost 4 bases, the J end lost 8 bases, and 12 bases lay between the germline ends. The germline gives CDR1 MNHEY, CDR2 SMNVEV (reference sequence). The CDR3 sequence is 13 residues long. DNA of the CDR3: TGTGCCAGCAGTTCCCCCCCAGGCGATGAGCAGTTCTTC. Its protein product is CASSSPPGDEQFF.

This clonotype was recorded only once. The chain employs TRBV7-9 and TRBJ1-5, with D uncertain. CDR1 and CDR2 from the germline V gene are SEHNR and FQNEAQ (reference sequence). V lost 1 base and J 6 bases, leaving 10 bases between the germline ends. The CDR3 runs to 14 residues. CDR3 bases: TGTGCCAGCAGCTTAGGAGGAGAGGCTCAGCCCCAGCATTTT. This gives the protein CASSLGGEAQPQHF.

This clonotype appeared a few times. The J gene is TRBJ1-1, the V gene TRBV18, with D possibly TRBD1 on 6 matching bases. V was cut by 3 bases and J by 0 bases, with 11 bases left in between. The CDR3 is 15 residues long. Germline CDR1 reads KGHSH; CDR2 reads LQKENI. The CDR3 sequence: CASSPGGILNTEAFF. As DNA, the CDR3 is TGTGCCAGCTCACCGGGGGGCATCTTGAACACTGAAGCTTTCTTT.

This clonotype appeared a few times. V and J are TRBV2 and TRBJ1-5; 8 positions agree with TRBD1. J lost 7 bases, V lost 6 bases, and 11 bases had no gene match. The CDR3 runs 15 residues. CDR1 is SNHLY and CDR2 is FYNNEI in the germline V gene. CDR3 protein: CASRWGRGPGQPQHF. CDR3 nucleotides: TGTGCCAGCAGATGGGGCAGGGGGCCTGGGCAGCCCCAGCATTTT.

The chain recombines TRBV28 with TRBJ2-1; weak D call: TRBD1 (6 bases). Trimming took off 7 bases at V and 9 bases at J, with 31 bases between the two ends. The CDR3 contains 18 residues. Germline V lookup: CDR1 MDHEN, CDR2 SYDVKM. The CDR3 coding sequence is TGTGCCAGCAACGCCGACGGGACACCTTTAAGGCTAACCCGTGAGCAGTTCTTC. Amino acids: CASNADGTPLRLTREQFF. Complete variable domain (other parts from reference TRBV28 and TRBJ2-1): DVKVTQSSRYLVKRTGEKVFLECVQDMDHENMFWYRQDPGLGLRLIYFSYDVKMKEKGDIPEGYSVSREKKERFSLILESASTNQTSMYLCASNADGTPLRLTREQFFGPGTRLTVL.

The gene calls are TRBV20-1 and TRBJ2-1; 12 bases map to TRBD2. V was pared by 2 bases and J by 6 bases, with 11 bases of the junction left unmatched. Looked up from germline, CDR1 is DFQATT and CDR2 is SNEGSKA (reference sequence). There are 17 residues in the CDR3. The CDR3 spells CSARSTPASGRANEQFF. CDR3 sequence (DNA): TGCAGTGCTAGATCAACCCCAGCTAGCGGGAGGGCCAATGAGCAGTTCTTC.

This clonotype was detected ten times or more. In DNA, the CDR3 is TGTGCCAGCAGCCGAGCCCCCTTGGGTGAAAAACTGTTTTTT. Encoded protein: CASSRAPLGEKLFF. This chain connects TRBV7-8 to TRBJ1-4; D uncertain. CDR3 length equals 14 residues. Germline CDR1 is SGHVS and CDR2 is FQNEAQ. The germline V and J ends were trimmed by 5 bases and 7 bases, with 14 bases remaining between them.

This clonotype was recorded a few times. This chain uses TRBV7-9 with TRBJ1-2; 8 nucleotides match TRBD1. The CDR3 is 15 residues long. Losses at the gene ends were 5 bases for V and 6 bases for J; bases not matched to a gene: 11. Germline CDR1 SEHNR, CDR2 FQNEAQ (reference sequence). DNA for the CDR3: TGTGCCAGCAGCCCTACAGGGGGAGCCGGCCATGGCTACACCTTC. As protein: CASSPTGGAGHGYTF.

This rearrangement joins TRBV20-1 to TRBJ1-2, with D unresolved. Germline V CDR1 and CDR2: DFQATT, SNEGSKA (reference sequence). V lost 0 bases, J lost 7 bases, and 18 bases lay in between. The length of the CDR3 is 15 residues. The CDR3 loop reads CSARDWRKGVGGYTF. The DNA for the CDR3 is TGCAGTGCTAGAGATTGGCGAAAGGGTGTTGGTGGCTACACCTTC.